This entry lists 22 T cell receptor beta chains sequenced from one sample in a study of vaccination effects on CD4 cells after COVID-19. ViraFEST expansion of antigen-specific CD4+ T cells with viral peptide pools preceded sequencing. With approximately 9 days of culture completed, CD4+ T cells were isolated. Vaccination of participants consisted of two doses of either the BNT162b2 or mRNA-1273 vaccine. These receptors have no known antigen. Assay used: immunoSEQ multiplex PCR; TCRdb lists only in-frame clones, some missing. The table records some 74,000 clones, approximately 82% of them present only once. The sample here was CD4+ T cells from PBMCs cultured with HCoV-229E spike peptides, taken after COVID-19 vaccination. These receptor sequences come from a human donor who received a COVID-19 vaccine.

This clone was found once. This chain connects TRBV5-1 to TRBJ1-1; no clear D. The CDR3 has 13 amino acids. Trimming pared 5 bases from V and 0 bases from J, leaving 8 bases between. CDR1 is SGHRS, CDR2 YFSETQ, per germline. CDR3 bases: TGCGCCAGCAGATATGGGGTGAACACTGAAGCTTTCTTT. This codes for CASRYGVNTEAFF.

As concerns this clone: In the same sample, other DNA sequences code for this CDR3. The chain uses TRBV5-1 and TRBJ1-3; D not resolved. Germline V gene sequence: CDR1 SGHRS, CDR2 YFSETQ. The CDR3 contains 14 residues. Trimming pared 0 bases from V and 0 bases from J, leaving 4 bases between. This CDR3 reads CASSLGNSGNTIYF. The CDR3 DNA is TGCGCCAGCAGCTTGGGGAACTCTGGAAACACCATATATTTT.

This rearrangement joins TRBV6-5 to TRBJ1-2; unclear D gene. Looked up from germline, CDR1 is MNHEY and CDR2 is SVGAGI. The CDR3 has 15 amino acids. Trimming pared 0 bases from V and 2 bases from J, leaving 10 bases between. The CDR3 here is CASSYSGRLNYGYTF. CDR3 nucleotides: TGTGCCAGCAGTTACTCGGGCAGATTGAACTATGGCTACACCTTC.

This chain joins TRBV7-9 and TRBJ2-1; possibly TRBD2 for D (5 bases). The V end was cut by 5 bases, the J end by 3 bases, with 11 bases between. Germline V gene lookup returns CDR1 SEHNR and CDR2 FQNEAQ (reference sequence). The CDR3 totals 14 residues. Written as DNA, the CDR3 is TGTGCCAGCAGCCCCGCCCGGGGCTACAATGAGCAGTTCTTC. Protein product: CASSPARGYNEQFF. Full variable domain (remainder filled in from reference TRBV7-9 and TRBJ2-1): DTGVSQNPRHKITKRGQNVTFRCDPISEHNRLYWYRQTLGQGPEFLTYFQNEAQLEKSRLLSDRFSAERPKGSFSTLEIQRTEQGDSAMYLCASSPARGYNEQFFGPGTRLTVL.

The chain uses TRBV28 and TRBJ2-6; D ambiguous. Per germline, CDR1 MDHEN and CDR2 SYDVKM. The CDR3 consists of 13 residues. V dropped 6 bases and J dropped 0 bases, with 3 bases sitting between them. The CDR3 nucleotides are TGTGCCAGCAGCGTCTCTGGGGCCAACGTCCTGACTTTC. Translation gives CASSVSGANVLTF.

This chain links TRBV10-3 with TRBJ1-1; D is uncertain. Deletions cut 2 bases from V and 1 base from J, with 2 bases between. The CDR3 has 12 amino acids. The germline V gene encodes CDR1 ENHRY and CDR2 SYGVKD. The CDR3 reads CAISEQNTEAFF. Written as DNA, the CDR3 is TGTGCCATCAGTGAGCAGAACACTGAAGCTTTCTTT.

This clone is a singleton in its sample. The gene calls are TRBV15 and TRBJ2-1; 9 nucleotides line up with TRBD2. The germline V gene has CDR1 LNHNV and CDR2 YYDKDF (reference sequence). V lost 0 bases to trimming and J lost 8 bases; unmatched junction nucleotides: 5. CDR3 length: 15 amino acids. The CDR3 is CATSRDPSGAYEQFF. CDR3 bases: TGTGCCACCAGCAGAGATCCTAGCGGGGCCTATGAGCAGTTCTTC.

This clone was observed once. The CDR3 DNA reads as TGCGCCAGCAGCCAAGATTTAGGGAGAGGGGCAAGGGCTTTCTTT. Translation gives CASSQDLGRGARAFF. The rearrangement links TRBV4-1 to TRBJ1-1; TRBD1 might be the D (5 bases). V dropped 0 bases and J dropped 11 bases, with 19 bases sitting between them. The CDR3 has 15 residues. Germline V lookup: CDR1 MGHRA, CDR2 YSYEKL.

This clone was observed a few times. The chain carries TRBV27 and TRBJ1-6; D unresolved. CDR1 and CDR2 from the germline V gene are MNHEY and SMNVEV (reference sequence). Deletions cut 5 bases from V and 10 bases from J, with 12 bases between. CDR3 size: 13 residues. CDR3 sequence: CASSRPGSSPLHF. CDR3 nucleotide sequence: TGTGCCAGCAGTCGCCCCGGGAGCTCACCCCTCCACTTT.

This sequence joins TRBV6-5 and TRBJ1-1; 9 bases are shared with TRBD1. This CDR3 contains 13 residues. CDR1 is MNHEY and CDR2 is SVGAGI in the germline V gene. The V segment lost 6 bases and the J segment 4 bases; nucleotides outside the gene matches: 3. Here the CDR3 reads CASRQDRGTEAFF. CDR3 sequence (DNA): TGTGCCAGCAGACAGGACAGGGGCACTGAAGCTTTCTTT.

The chain uses TRBV6-4 and TRBJ2-5; 8 positions match TRBD1. Trimming took 9 bases from V and 2 from J; bases not matched to a gene: 11. Germline-derived CDR1 and CDR2 are MRHNA and SNTAGT. The CDR3 runs 15 residues. CDR3 protein: CARRRGQGLQETQYF. The CDR3 DNA is TGTGCCAGGAGGCGTGGACAGGGACTGCAAGAGACCCAGTACTTC.

The V and J genes are TRBV5-1 and TRBJ2-5; 9 positions match TRBD1. The germline gives CDR1 SGHRS, CDR2 YFSETQ. CDR3 length: 15 amino acids. V shed 4 bases and J 4 bases; nucleotides not matched to a gene: 8. In DNA, the CDR3 is TGCGCCAGCAGCCTCCTGGGACAGGGTTTAGAGACCCAGTACTTC. It specifies CASSLLGQGLETQYF.

CDR3 sequence (DNA): TGTGCCTGGAGTAAAGGGTGGGGGCTGGGAGAAAAACTGTTTTTT. Amino acid sequence: CAWSKGWGLGEKLFF. The V and J genes are TRBV30 and TRBJ1-4, with D maybe TRBD1 (6 bases). The germline V and J ends were trimmed by 2 bases and 8 bases, with 18 bases remaining between them. From germline, CDR1 is GTSNPN and CDR2 SVGIG (reference sequence). CDR3 length: 15 residues.

V gene TRBV21-1 combines with J gene TRBJ1-2. TRBV21-1 is annotated as a pseudogene. CDR3 length: 14 residues. DNA of the CDR3: TGTGCCAGCAGCAAAGGACAAGGGACGGGTGGCTACACCTTC. Translation: CASSKGQGTGGYTF.

This rearrangement joins TRBV5-1 to TRBJ2-2, with 7 bases that match TRBD2. The CDR3 runs to 16 residues. CDR1 is SGHRS and CDR2 is YFSETQ in the germline V gene. After removal of 0 bases from V and 9 bases from J, the junction contained 11 bases not matched to a gene. CDR3 coding DNA: TGCGCCAGCAGCTTGGCCGGAGCGGGGACCGCGAGGGAGCTGTTTTTT. Encoded protein: CASSLAGAGTARELFF.

This chain links TRBV18 with TRBJ2-2, with D maybe TRBD1 (6 bases). The V and J ends lost 2 bases and 1 base respectively, with 8 bases between them. Germline V gene lookup returns CDR1 KGHSH and CDR2 LQKENI. The CDR3 has 15 amino acids. The CDR3 DNA reads TGTGCCAGCTCACCATCGACAGGGAACACCGGGGAGCTGTTTTTT. Protein: CASSPSTGNTGELFF.

This chain connects TRBV5-6 to TRBJ1-6, with unresolved D. V lost 1 base and J lost 9, with 11 bases in between. In germline, CDR1 is SGHDT, CDR2 YYEEEE. This CDR3 is 14 amino acids long. CDR3 DNA sequence: TGTGCCAGCAGCTTGATGGGGAGAGGTTCACCCCTCCACTTT. This sequence encodes CASSLMGRGSPLHF. The variable domain in full, with the rest retrieved from reference TRBV5-6 and TRBJ1-6, is DAGVTQSPTHLIKTRGQQVTLRCSPKSGHDTVSWYQQALGQGPQFIFQYYEEEERQRGNFPDRFSGHQFPNYSSELNVNALLLGDSALYLCASSLMGRGSPLHFGNGTRLTVT.

The genes are TRBV6-2 or TRBV6-3 and TRBJ1-5; D remains unclear. CDR3 length: 14 residues. Trimming removed 3 bases from V and 3 bases from J, with 9 bases in between. Germline-derived CDR1 and CDR2 are MNHEY and SVGEGT. The CDR3 DNA reads as TGTGCCAGCAGTTATGGGTCGAACAATCAGCCCCAGCATTTT. It codes for CASSYGSNNQPQHF.

This sequence joins TRBV5-8 and TRBJ2-1; D is perhaps TRBD2 (6 bases). From germline, CDR1 is SGHTS and CDR2 YDEGEE. The CDR3 extends over 18 amino acids. V lost 7 bases, J lost 6 bases, and 29 bases lay in between. CDR3 protein: CASPDNFAGTPKSNEQFF. CDR3 in DNA: TGTGCCAGCCCAGATAATTTTGCGGGGACTCCTAAGTCCAATGAGCAGTTCTTC.

The table lists this clone with a few counts. This rearrangement joins TRBV7-8 to TRBJ1-3; D is possibly TRBD1 (6 bases). With 2 bases removed from V and 0 bases from J, the gap between germline ends came to 14 bases. The CDR3 covers 17 residues. Germline CDR1 SGHVS, CDR2 FQNEAQ. CDR3 DNA: TGTGCCAGCAGCTTAATTGGGACAACAAGCTCTGGAAACACCATATATTTT. Its protein product is CASSLIGTTSSGNTIYF. The variable domain in full, with the rest retrieved from reference TRBV7-8 and TRBJ1-3, is GAGVSQSPRYKVAKRGQDVALRCDPISGHVSLFWYQQALGQGPEFLTYFQNEAQLDKSGLPSDRFFAERPEGSVSTLKIQRTQQEDSAVYLCASSLIGTTSSGNTIYFGEGSWLTVV.

The chain carries TRBV24-1 and TRBJ2-3, with D unresolved. The V end was cut by 3 bases, the J end by 8 bases, with 14 bases between. The CDR3 contains 14 residues. Germline loops: CDR1 KGHDR, CDR2 SFDVKD. The CDR3: CATSDRGPLRTQYF. The CDR3 DNA reads TGTGCCACCAGTGATCGTGGACCCCTGCGTACGCAGTATTTT.

The chain recombines TRBV7-3 with TRBJ2-4, with no clear D. Germline V gene lookup returns CDR1 SGHTA and CDR2 FQGTGA. The ends were cut back, 1 base at V and 0 bases at J, with 4 bases in the middle. The CDR3 has 14 residues. CDR3 sequence: CASSLNPAKNIQYF. Here the CDR3 DNA reads TGTGCCAGCAGCTTAAACCCAGCCAAAAACATTCAGTACTTC.